Listed here are 11 T cell receptor beta chains from one sample, sequenced in a study of cytomegalovirus exposure and HLA in healthy donors. The PCR employed 60 Vbeta primers together with 13 Jbeta primers. Clones were sequenced by immunoSEQ multiplex PCR, and TCRdb holds only the in-frame ones, with some missing. The repertoire holds around 84,000 clones, less than 85% seen once, with around an eighth in the top ten. The sequencing input was PBMCs. The source of these receptors is a human donor in good health.

The chain is built from TRBV18 and TRBJ2-7, with 8 bases fitting TRBD1. This CDR3 is built from 17 residues. V lost 5 bases and J lost 6; bases outside the gene matches: 18. Germline V CDR1 and CDR2: KGHSH, LQKENI. The CDR3 nucleotides are TGTGCCAGCTCAAGTACCTACAGAGGACAGGGATTGAGCGAGCAGTACTTC. Residues: CASSSTYRGQGLSEQYF.

This clone was recorded once. One end of the junction is discordant with germline, which a read error may explain. The chain joins TRBV29-1 to TRBJ2-3; a weak D match, TRBD1 (6 bases). This CDR3 contains 15 residues. Germline CDR1 reads SQVTM; CDR2 reads ANQGSEA. The CDR3 loop reads CSAEKGAGAQITQYF. CDR3 in DNA: TGCAGCGCTGAAAAGGGAGCAGGGGCCCAGATTACGCAGTATTTT.

This chain uses TRBV6-6 with TRBJ1-1, with D possibly being TRBD1 (5 bases). Trimming removed 0 bases at V and 3 bases at J, with 11 bases between. The CDR3 sequence is 15 residues long. The germline V gene encodes CDR1 MNHNY and CDR2 SVGAGI (reference sequence). The CDR3 DNA reads as TGTGCCAGCAGTTACTCGACCCGGGGGGACACTGAAGCTTTCTTT. Protein product: CASSYSTRGDTEAFF.

The CDR3 sequence is CASSIMVRGDNQPQHF. The CDR3 coding sequence is TGTGCCAGTAGTATTATGGTCCGGGGTGACAATCAGCCCCAGCATTTT. The chain couples TRBV19 to TRBJ1-5; no clear D gene. Germline V gives CDR1 LNHDA, CDR2 SQIVND (reference sequence). The CDR3 is made up of 16 amino acids. Trimming pared 3 bases from V and 3 bases from J, leaving 15 bases between.

V gene TRBV7-2 combines with J gene TRBJ2-1, with D tentatively TRBD2 (5 bases). The CDR3 is made up of 16 amino acids. The V end was cut by 1 base, the J end by 6 bases, with 16 bases between. Per germline, CDR1 SGHTA and CDR2 FQGNSA. CDR3 region: CASSLGSASPVNEQFF. The DNA for the CDR3 is TGTGCCAGCAGCTTAGGGTCGGCTAGCCCAGTCAATGAGCAGTTCTTC.

The chain links TRBV19 to TRBJ2-1, with 8 bases aligning to TRBD2. The germline V gene has CDR1 LNHDA and CDR2 SQIVND (reference sequence). J gave up 6 bases and V 10 bases, and 8 bases lay outside the gene matches. The CDR3 length is 13 residues. The CDR3 nucleotides read TGTGCCACCTCCCGGGGGGGCCGCAATGAGCAGTTCTTC. Translating gives CATSRGGRNEQFF.

A word on this clone: Different DNA sequences within this sample yield the same CDR3. The rearrangement uses TRBV5-1 and TRBJ2-7, with D possibly TRBD2 on 5 matching bases. Per the germline V gene, CDR1 is SGHRS and CDR2 is YFSETQ. This CDR3 is built from 14 residues. V was pared by 0 bases and J by 0 bases, with 7 bases between. The CDR3 loop is CASSLAGSSYEQYF. In DNA form, the CDR3 reads TGCGCCAGCAGCTTGGCGGGGAGCTCCTACGAGCAGTACTTC.

The chain links TRBV5-1 to TRBJ1-2; 11 positions match TRBD1. The CDR3 is 14 amino acids. CDR1 is SGHRS and CDR2 is YFSETQ in the germline V gene. V was clipped by 3 bases and J by 6 bases; unmatched bases: 4. CDR3 sequence reads: CASSWDRGGDGYTF. The CDR3 DNA reads TGCGCCAGCAGCTGGGACAGGGGGGGAGATGGCTACACCTTC. The full variable domain, its missing parts supplied by reference TRBV5-1 and TRBJ1-2, is KAGVTQTPRYLIKTRGQQVTLSCSPISGHRSVSWYQQTPGQGLQFLFEYFSETQRNKGNFPGRFSGRQFSNSRSEMNVSTLELGDSALYLCASSWDRGGDGYTFGSGTRLTVV.

This clone was seen once. The rearrangement joins TRBV5-1 to TRBJ1-6; tentative D call: TRBD1 (5 bases). Trimming pared 4 bases from V and 5 bases from J, leaving 10 bases between. The CDR3 contains 14 residues. The germline gives CDR1 SGHRS, CDR2 YFSETQ. In DNA, the CDR3 is TGCGCCAGCAGCAGAGGCAGGGATAATTCACCCCTCCACTTT. It yields the protein CASSRGRDNSPLHF. The full variable domain, with the rest looked up from reference TRBV5-1 and TRBJ1-6, is KAGVTQTPRYLIKTRGQQVTLSCSPISGHRSVSWYQQTPGQGLQFLFEYFSETQRNKGNFPGRFSGRQFSNSRSEMNVSTLELGDSALYLCASSRGRDNSPLHFGNGTRLTVT.

This clone appeared a single time. The rearrangement links TRBV6-5 to TRBJ1-2; 9 bases are a match to TRBD1. CDR3 length: 14 amino acids. Germline V gives CDR1 MNHEY, CDR2 SVGAGI. J was trimmed by 5 bases and V by 2 bases; bases with no gene match: 3. Here the CDR3 DNA reads TGTGCCAGCAGTTACGAGACAGGGGGTTATGGCTACACCTTC. Translating gives CASSYETGGYGYTF.

The chain has TRBV20-1 and TRBJ2-1; possibly TRBD1 for D (6 bases). In germline, CDR1 is DFQATT, CDR2 SNEGSKA (reference sequence). The CDR3 is made up of 11 amino acids. V was pared by 6 bases and J by 10 bases, with 13 bases between. CDR3 in amino acids: CSATGLLEQFF. As DNA, the CDR3 is TGCAGTGCCACAGGGCTACTCGAGCAGTTCTTC.